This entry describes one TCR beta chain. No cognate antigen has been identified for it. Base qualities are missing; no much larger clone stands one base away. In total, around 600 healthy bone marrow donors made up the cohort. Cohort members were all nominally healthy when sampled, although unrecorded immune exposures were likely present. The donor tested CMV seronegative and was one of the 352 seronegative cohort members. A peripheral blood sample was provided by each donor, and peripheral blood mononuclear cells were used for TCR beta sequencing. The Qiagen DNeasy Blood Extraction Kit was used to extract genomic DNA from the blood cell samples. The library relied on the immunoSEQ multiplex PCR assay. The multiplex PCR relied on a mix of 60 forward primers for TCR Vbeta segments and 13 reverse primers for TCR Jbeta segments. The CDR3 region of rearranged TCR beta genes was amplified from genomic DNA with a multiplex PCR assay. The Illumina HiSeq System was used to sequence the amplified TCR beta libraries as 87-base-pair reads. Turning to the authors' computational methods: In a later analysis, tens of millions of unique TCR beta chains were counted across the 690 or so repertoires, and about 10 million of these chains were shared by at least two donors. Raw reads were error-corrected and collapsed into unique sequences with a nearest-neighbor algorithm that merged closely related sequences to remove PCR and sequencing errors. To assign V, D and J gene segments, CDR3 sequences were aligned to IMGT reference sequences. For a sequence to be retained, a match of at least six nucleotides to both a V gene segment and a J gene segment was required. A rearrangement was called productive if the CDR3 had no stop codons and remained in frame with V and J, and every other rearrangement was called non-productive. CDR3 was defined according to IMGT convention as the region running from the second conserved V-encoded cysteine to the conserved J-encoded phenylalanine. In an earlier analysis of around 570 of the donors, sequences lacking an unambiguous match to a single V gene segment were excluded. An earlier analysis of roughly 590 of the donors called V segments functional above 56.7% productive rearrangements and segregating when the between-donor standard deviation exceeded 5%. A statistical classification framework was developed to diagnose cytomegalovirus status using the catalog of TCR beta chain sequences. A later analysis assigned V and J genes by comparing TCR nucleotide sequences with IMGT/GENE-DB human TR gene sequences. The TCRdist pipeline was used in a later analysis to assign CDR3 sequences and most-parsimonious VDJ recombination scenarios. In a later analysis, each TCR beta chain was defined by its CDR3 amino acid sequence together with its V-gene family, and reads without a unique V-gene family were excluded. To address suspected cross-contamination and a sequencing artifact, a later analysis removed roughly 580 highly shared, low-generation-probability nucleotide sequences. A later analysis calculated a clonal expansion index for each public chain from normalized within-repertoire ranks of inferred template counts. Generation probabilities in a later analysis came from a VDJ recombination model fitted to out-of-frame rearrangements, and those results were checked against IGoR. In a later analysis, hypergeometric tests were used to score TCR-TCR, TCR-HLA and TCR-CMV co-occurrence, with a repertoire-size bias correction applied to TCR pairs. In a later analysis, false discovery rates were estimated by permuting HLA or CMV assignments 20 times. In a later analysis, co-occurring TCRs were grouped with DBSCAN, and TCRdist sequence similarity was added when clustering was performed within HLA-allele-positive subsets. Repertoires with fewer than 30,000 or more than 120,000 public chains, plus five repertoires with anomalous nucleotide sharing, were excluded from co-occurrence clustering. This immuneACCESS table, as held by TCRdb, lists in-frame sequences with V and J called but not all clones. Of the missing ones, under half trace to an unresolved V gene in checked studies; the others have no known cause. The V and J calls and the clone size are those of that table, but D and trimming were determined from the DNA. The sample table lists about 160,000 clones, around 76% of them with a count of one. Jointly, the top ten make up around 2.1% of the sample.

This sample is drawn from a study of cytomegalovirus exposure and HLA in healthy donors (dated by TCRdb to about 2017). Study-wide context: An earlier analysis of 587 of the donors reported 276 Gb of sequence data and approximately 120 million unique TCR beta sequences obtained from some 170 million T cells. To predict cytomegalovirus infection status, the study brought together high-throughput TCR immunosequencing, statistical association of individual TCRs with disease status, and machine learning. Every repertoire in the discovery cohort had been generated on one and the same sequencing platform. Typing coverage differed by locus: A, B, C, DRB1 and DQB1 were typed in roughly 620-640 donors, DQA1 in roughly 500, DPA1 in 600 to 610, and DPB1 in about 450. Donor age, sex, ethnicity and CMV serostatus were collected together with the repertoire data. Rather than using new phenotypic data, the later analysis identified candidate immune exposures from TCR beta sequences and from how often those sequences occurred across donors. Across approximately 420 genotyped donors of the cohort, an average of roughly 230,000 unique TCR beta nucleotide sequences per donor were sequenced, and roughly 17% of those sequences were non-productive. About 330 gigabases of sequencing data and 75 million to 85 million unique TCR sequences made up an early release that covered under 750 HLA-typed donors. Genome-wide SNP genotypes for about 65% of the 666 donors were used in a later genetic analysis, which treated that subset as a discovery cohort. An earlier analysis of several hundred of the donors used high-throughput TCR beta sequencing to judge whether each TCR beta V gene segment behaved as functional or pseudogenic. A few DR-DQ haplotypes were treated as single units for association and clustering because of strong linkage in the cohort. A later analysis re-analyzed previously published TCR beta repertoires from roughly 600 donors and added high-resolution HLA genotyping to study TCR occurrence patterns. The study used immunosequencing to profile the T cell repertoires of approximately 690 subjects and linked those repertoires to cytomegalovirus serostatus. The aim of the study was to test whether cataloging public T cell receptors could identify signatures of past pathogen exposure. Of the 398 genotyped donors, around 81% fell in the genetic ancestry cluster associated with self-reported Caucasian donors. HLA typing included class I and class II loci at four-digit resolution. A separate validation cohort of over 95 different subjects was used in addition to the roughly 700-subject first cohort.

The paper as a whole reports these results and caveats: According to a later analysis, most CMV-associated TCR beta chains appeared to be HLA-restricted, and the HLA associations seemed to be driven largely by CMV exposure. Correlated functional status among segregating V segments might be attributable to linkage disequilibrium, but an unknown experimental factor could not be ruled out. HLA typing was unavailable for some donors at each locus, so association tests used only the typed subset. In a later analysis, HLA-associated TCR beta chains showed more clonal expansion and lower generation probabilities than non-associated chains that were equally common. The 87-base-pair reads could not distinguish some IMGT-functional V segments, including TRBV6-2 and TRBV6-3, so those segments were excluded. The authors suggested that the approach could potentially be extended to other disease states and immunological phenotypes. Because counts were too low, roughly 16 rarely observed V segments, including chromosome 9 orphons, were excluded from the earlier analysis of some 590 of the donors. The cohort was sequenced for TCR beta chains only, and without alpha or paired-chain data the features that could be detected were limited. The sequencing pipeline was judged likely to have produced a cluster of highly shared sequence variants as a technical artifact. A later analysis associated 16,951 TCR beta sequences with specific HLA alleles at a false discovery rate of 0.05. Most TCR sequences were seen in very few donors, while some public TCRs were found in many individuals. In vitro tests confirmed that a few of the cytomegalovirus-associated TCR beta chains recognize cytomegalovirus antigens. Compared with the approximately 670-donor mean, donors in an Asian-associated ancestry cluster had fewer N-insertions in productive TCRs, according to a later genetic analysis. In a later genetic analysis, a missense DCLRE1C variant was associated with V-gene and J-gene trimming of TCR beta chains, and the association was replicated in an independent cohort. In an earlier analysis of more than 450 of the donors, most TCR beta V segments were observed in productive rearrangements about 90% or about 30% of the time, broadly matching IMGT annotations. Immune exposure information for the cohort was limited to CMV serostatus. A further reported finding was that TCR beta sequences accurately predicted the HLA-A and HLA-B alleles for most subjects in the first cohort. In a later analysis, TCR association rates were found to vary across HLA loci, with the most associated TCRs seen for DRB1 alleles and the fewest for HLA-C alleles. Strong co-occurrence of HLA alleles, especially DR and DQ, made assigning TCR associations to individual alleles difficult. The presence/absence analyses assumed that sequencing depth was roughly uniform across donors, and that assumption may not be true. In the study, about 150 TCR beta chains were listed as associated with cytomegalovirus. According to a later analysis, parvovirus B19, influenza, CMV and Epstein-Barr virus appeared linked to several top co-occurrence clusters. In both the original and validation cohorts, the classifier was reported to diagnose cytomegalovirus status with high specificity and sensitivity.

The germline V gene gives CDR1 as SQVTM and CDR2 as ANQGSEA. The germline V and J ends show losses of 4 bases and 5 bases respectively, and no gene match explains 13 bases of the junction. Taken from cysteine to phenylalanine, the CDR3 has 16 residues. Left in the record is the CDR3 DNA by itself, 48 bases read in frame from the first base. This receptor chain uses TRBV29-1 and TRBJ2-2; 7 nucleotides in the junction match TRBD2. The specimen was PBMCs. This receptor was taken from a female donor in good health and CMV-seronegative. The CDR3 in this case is CSVAPGGWSGTGELFF. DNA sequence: TGCAGCGTTGCCCCGGGGGGATGGAGCGGTACCGGGGAGCTGTTTTTT.